This T cell receptor (beta chain) is drawn from a study of radiation and T cells in renal cell carcinoma. Regarding time point: baseline pretreatment blood. Treatment reported: 15 Gy SBRT to primary tumor, nephrectomy 4 weeks later. The CDR3 sequence is 13 residues long. Germline CDR1 SQVTM, CDR2 ANQGSEA. Trimming pared 4 bases from V and 0 bases from J, leaving 9 bases between. This clone occurred a few times. TCRdb keeps only in-frame clones here, not all; method: immunoSEQ multiplex PCR. The sample has 140,000 or so clones; approximately 91% are singletons. Sequenced material: blood, taken from a patient whose treatment included radiotherapy and nephrectomy. This receptor was taken from a woman in her fifties or sixties with renal cell carcinoma. The chain couples TRBV29-1 to TRBJ1-1, with D unclear. DNA for the CDR3: TGCAGCGTTGTGACGGATGTGAACACTGAAGCTTTCTTT. Translated: CSVVTDVNTEAFF. Full variable domain (rest looked up from reference TRBV29-1 and TRBJ1-1): SAVISQKPSRDICQRGTSLTIQCQVDSQVTMMFWYRQQPGQSLTLIATANQGSEATYESGFVIDKFPISRPNLTFSTLTVSNMSPEDSSIYLCSVVTDVNTEAFFGQGTRLTVV.